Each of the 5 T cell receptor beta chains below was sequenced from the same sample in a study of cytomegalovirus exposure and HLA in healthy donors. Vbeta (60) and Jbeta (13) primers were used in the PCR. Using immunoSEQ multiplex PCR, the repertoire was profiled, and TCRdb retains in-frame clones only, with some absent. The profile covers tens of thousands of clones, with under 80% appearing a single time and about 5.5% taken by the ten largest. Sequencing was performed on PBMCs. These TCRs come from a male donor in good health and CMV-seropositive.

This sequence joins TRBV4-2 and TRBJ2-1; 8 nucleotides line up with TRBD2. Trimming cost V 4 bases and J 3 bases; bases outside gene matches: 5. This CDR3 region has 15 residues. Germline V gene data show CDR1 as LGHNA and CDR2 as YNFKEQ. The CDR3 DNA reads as TGTGCCAGCAGCCTCGGGGGGGTTGGCTACAATGAGCAGTTCTTC. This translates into CASSLGGVGYNEQFF.

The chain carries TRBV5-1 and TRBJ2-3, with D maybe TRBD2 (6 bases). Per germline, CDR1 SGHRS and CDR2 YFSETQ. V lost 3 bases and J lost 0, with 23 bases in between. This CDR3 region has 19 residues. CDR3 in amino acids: CASSSPGLLRPSSTDTQYF. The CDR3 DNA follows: TGCGCCAGCAGCTCCCCGGGACTTTTAAGACCCTCTAGCACAGATACGCAGTATTTT.

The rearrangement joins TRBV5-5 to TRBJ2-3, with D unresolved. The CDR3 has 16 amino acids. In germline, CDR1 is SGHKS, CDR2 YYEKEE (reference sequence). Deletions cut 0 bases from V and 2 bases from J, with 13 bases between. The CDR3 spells CASSLALIGVTDTQYF. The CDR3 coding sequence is TGTGCCAGCAGCTTGGCCTTAATAGGAGTCACAGATACGCAGTATTTT. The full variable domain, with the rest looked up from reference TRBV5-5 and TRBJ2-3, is DAGVTQSPTHLIKTRGQQVTLRCSPISGHKSVSWYQQVLGQGPQFIFQYYEKEERGRGNFPDRFSARQFPNYSSELNVNALLLGDSALYLCASSLALIGVTDTQYFGPGTRLTVL.

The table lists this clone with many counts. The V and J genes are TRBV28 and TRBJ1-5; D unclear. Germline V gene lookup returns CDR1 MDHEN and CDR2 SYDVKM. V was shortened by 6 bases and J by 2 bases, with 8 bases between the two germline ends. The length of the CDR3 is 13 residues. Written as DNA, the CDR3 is TGTGCCAGCAGGCGACGGGGCAATCAGCCCCAGCATTTT. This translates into CASRRRGNQPQHF.

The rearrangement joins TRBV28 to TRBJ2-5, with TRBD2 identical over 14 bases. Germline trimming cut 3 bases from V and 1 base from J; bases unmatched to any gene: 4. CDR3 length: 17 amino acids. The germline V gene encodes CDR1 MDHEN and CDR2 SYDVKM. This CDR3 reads CASSLGGLAGVQETQYF. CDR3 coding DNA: TGTGCCAGCAGTTTGGGGGGACTAGCGGGGGTCCAAGAGACCCAGTACTTC.